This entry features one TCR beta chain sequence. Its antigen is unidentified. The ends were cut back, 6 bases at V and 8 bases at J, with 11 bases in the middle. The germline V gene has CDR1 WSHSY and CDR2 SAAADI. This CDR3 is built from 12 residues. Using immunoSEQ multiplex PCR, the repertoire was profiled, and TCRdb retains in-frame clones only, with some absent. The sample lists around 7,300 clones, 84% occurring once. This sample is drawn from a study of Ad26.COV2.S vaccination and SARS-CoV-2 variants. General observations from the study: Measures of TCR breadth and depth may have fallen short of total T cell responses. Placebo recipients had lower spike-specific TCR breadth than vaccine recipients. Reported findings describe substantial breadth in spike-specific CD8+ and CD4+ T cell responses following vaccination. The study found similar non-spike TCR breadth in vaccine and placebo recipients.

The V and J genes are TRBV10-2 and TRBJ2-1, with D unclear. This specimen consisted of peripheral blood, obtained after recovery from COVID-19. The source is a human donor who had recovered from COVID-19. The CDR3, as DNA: TGCGCCAGCAGGACACCTCTGCATGAGCAGTTCTTC. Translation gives CASRTPLHEQFF.